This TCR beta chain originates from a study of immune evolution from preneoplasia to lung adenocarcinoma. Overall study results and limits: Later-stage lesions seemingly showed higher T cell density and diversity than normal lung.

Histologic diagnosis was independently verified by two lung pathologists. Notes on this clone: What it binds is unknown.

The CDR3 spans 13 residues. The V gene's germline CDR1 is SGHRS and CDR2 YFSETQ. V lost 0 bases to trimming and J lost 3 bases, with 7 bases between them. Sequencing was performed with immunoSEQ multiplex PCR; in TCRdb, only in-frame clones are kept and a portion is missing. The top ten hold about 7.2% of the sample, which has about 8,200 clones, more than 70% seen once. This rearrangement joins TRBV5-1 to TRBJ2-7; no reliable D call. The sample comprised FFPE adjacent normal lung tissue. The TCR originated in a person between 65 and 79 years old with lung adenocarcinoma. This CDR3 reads CASSLEGFYEQYF. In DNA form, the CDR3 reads TGCGCCAGCAGCTTGGAAGGGTTCTACGAGCAGTACTTC. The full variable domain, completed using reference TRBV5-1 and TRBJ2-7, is KAGVTQTPRYLIKTRGQQVTLSCSPISGHRSVSWYQQTPGQGLQFLFEYFSETQRNKGNFPGRFSGRQFSNSRSEMNVSTLELGDSALYLCASSLEGFYEQYFGPGTRLTVT.